The sample holds one count of the clone carrying this TCR beta chain. The data are from a study of T cell changes during pregnancy in multiple sclerosis. CDR1 is MNHEY, CDR2 SVGAGI, per germline. CDR3 length: 15 residues. The V and J ends lost 4 bases and 2 bases, in that order; junction bases with no gene match: 6. This table comes from immunoSEQ multiplex PCR, and its TCRdb copy is limited to in-frame clones, with some not included. The data show 65,000 to 90,000 clones, around 92% seen once. The chain carries TRBV6-5 and TRBJ2-5; TRBD2 matches at 8 bases. The material was peripheral blood, obtained before pregnancy. The receptor comes from a female donor with multiple sclerosis, enrolled in a pregnancy study. The DNA for the CDR3 is TGTGCCAGCAGTTTATTGACTAGCGAACAAGAGACCCAGTACTTC. Its translation is CASSLLTSEQETQYF.